This entry features one T cell receptor beta chain sequence. This entry is derived from a study of control samples from healthy donors and cancer patients. Germline V lookup: CDR1 ENHRY, CDR2 SYGVKD. The V segment lost 6 bases and the J segment 1 base; nucleotides outside the gene matches: 9. CDR3 size: 15 residues. Repertoires were generated with immunoSEQ multiplex PCR, while TCRdb's copy carries only in-frame clones and drops some. The sample records some 160,000 clones, around 96% being singletons. The J gene is TRBJ2-7, the V gene TRBV10-3; TRBD1 agrees at 7 bases. This clonotype was sampled from a middle-aged woman in good health. What was sequenced was blood. This chain's CDR3 is CAISTFRDRSYEQYF. The CDR3 region has the DNA TGTGCCATCAGCACCTTCCGGGACAGATCCTACGAGCAGTACTTC.